This T cell receptor (beta chain) came from a study of PD-1 blockade in classical Hodgkin lymphoma. Germline assignment: CDR1 GTSNPN and CDR2 SVGIG (reference sequence). The CDR3 runs 13 residues. The V segment lost 6 bases and the J segment 7 bases; nucleotides outside the gene matches: 6. Assay used: immunoSEQ multiplex PCR; TCRdb lists only in-frame clones, some missing. Seen here are 25,000 to 35,000 clones, about 85% observed once, and the top ten hold 2% to 2.5%. This clone was counted once. Regarding time point: cycle 4 day 1 (C4D1), after more than 5 weeks of nivolumab. Each patient's relapse followed autologous stem cell transplantation, and brentuximab vedotin exposure varied. Thawed PBMCs underwent magnetic negative selection to yield purified CD4+ T cells.

This sample comprised CD4+ T cells from blood, obtained before the fourth cycle of nivolumab. This TCR was sampled from a human donor with classical Hodgkin lymphoma. The rearrangement joins TRBV30 to TRBJ1-6; 7 nucleotides line up with TRBD1. This CDR3 is CACLRDSNSPLHF. Here the CDR3 DNA reads TGTGCCTGCCTCCGGGACAGCAATTCACCCCTCCACTTT.